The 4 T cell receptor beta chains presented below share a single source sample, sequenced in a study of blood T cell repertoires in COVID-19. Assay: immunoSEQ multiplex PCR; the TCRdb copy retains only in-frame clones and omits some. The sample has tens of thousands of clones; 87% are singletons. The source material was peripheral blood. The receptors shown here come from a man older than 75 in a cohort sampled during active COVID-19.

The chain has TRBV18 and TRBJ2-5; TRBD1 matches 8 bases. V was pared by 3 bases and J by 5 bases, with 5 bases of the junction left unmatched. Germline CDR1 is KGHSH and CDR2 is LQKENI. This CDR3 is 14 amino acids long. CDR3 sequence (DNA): TGTGCCAGCTCACCCGGACAGGGATTGGAGACCCAGTACTTC. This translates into CASSPGQGLETQYF.

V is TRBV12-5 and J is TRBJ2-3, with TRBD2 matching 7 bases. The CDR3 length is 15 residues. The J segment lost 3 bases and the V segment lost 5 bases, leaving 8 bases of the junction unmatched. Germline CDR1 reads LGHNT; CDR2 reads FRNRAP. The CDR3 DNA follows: TGTGCTAGTGGTACCCGGACTAGTGGTACAGATACGCAGTATTTT. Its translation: CASGTRTSGTDTQYF.

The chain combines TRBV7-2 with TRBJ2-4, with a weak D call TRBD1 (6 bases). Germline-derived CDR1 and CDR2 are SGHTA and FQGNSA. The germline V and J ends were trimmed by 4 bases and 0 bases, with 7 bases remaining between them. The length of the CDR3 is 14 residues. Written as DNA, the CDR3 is TGTGCCAGCAGCTCCAGGGGAGCCAAAAACATTCAGTACTTC. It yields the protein CASSSRGAKNIQYF.

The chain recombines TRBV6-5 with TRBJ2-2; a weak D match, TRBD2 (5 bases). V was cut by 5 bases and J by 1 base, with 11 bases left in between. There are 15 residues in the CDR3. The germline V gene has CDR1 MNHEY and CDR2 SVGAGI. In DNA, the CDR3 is TGTGCCAGCAGTCCCGGACTCCTGAACACCGGGGAGCTGTTTTTT. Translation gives CASSPGLLNTGELFF.